These 28 T cell receptor beta chains came from one sample sequenced in a study of blood T cells in healthy people across ages. A sample-barcoded 5' primer and a J-beta primer mix were used in a second PCR of roughly 7 to 11 cycles. MiXCR, run by TCRdb on the 5' RACE reads, gives a single entry per CDR3 protein. The profile shows about 620,000 distinct CDR3 sequences, roughly 21% of them singletons. The sequenced sample was blood. Receptors were obtained from a man between 65 and 80 years old in good health.

The genes are TRBV6-5 and TRBJ2-2; TRBD2 aligns across 10 bases. The CDR3 has 12 residues. The germline gives CDR1 MNHEY, CDR2 SVGAGI. This CDR3 reads CGTSGNTGELFF. In DNA, the CDR3 is TGTGGGACTAGCGGGAACACCGGGGAGCTGTTTTTT.

J is TRBJ2-1 and V is TRBV3-1; 12 bases map to TRBD1. The end of the DNA is better explained by TRBJ2-7, so the J call may be wrong. Germline V gives CDR1 LGHDT, CDR2 YNNKEL (reference sequence). The CDR3 is 14 amino acids. CDR3 sequence (DNA): TGTGCCAGCAGTTTGGGACAGGGGGCCTCTAAGCAGTACTTC. Encoded protein: CASSLGQGASKQYF.

At least ten counts were recorded for this clonotype. The chain carries TRBV5-1 and TRBJ1-1, with TRBD1 as a possible D gene (5 bases). Germline V gene data show CDR1 as SGHRS and CDR2 as YFSETQ. Trimming removed 1 base from V and 0 bases from J, with 7 bases in between. The CDR3 runs to 14 residues. CDR3 nucleotides: TGCGCCAGCAGCTTGAGACAGATGAACACTGAAGCTTTCTTT. Translation gives CASSLRQMNTEAFF.

In this sample, this clonotype turned up a few times. Since a much larger clone is just one base distant, this may be a read error. The chain joins TRBV5-1 to TRBJ2-3; tentatively, D is TRBD2 (5 bases). The CDR3 extends over 15 amino acids. CDR1 is SGHRS and CDR2 is YFSETQ in the germline V gene. The CDR3, as DNA: TGCGCCACCAATCTGGACGGGAAAATCACAGATGCGCAGTATTTT. As protein: CATNLDGKITDAQYF.

The genes are TRBV29-1 and TRBJ2-3; perhaps TRBD2 as D (6 bases). There are 16 residues in the CDR3. V lost 5 bases and J lost 5, with 23 bases in between. In germline, CDR1 is SQVTM, CDR2 ANQGSEA. CDR3 coding DNA: TGCAGCGTTTCCCGGGGGACGAGCGGCGCAGGAGATACGCAGTATTTT. Amino acids: CSVSRGTSGAGDTQYF.

V and J are TRBV4-2 and TRBJ2-5, with 14 nucleotides matching TRBD2. The germline gives CDR1 LGHNA, CDR2 YNFKEQ. The CDR3 length is 16 residues. Losses at the gene ends were 3 bases for V and 5 bases for J; bases not matched to a gene: 5. CDR3 nucleotides: TGTGCCAGCAGCCAGACTAGCGGGAGGGCCAGGGAGACCCAGTACTTC. As protein: CASSQTSGRARETQYF.

The V gene is TRBV29-1, the J gene TRBJ2-7, with 9 bases that match TRBD1. Germline V CDR1 and CDR2: SQVTM, ANQGSEA. Trimming at V came to 4 bases and at J to 3 bases, leaving 13 bases not matched to a gene. The CDR3 sequence is 16 residues long. This CDR3 is CSVGTGQGYYFYEQYF. CDR3 coding DNA: TGCAGCGTTGGTACGGGACAGGGCTACTATTTCTACGAGCAGTACTTC.

CDR3 sequence (DNA): TGCAGTGCTAGCGCTGGTCGTCTAGCTGGGGAGCAGTTCTTC. It codes for CSASAGRLAGEQFF. This chain links TRBV20-1 with TRBJ2-7; D possibly corresponds to TRBD2 (5 bases). The J call is uncertain, as TRBJ2-1 better fits the DNA end. Germline V gives CDR1 DFQATT, CDR2 SNEGSKA (reference sequence). The CDR3 length is 14 residues.

The rearrangement links TRBV28 to TRBJ2-1; 7 bases fit TRBD2. Germline CDR1 reads MDHEN; CDR2 reads SYDVKM. The CDR3 covers 15 residues. The junction had 5 bases not matched to a gene; V was cut back by 2 bases and J by 4 bases. DNA of the CDR3: TGTGCCAGCAGTTTAGCGGGAGCTGGTTACAATGAGCAGTTCTTC. Its translation is CASSLAGAGYNEQFF.

Worth noting for this clonotype: A read error may account for a junction end that differs from germline. The chain employs TRBV27 and TRBJ2-1; TRBD1 might be the D (6 bases). CDR1 and CDR2 from the germline V gene are MNHEY and SMNVEV (reference sequence). The CDR3 sequence is 15 residues long. The CDR3 region has the DNA TGTGTCAGCAGTTTATCAGGACAGAGAGGGGATGAGCAGTTCTTC. Translated, it gives CVSSLSGQRGDEQFF.

The CDR3: CASSYRDSLYEQYF. CDR3 in DNA: TGTGCCAGCAGTTACCGGGACAGCTTATACGAGCAGTACTTC. The V call is TRBV12-3 or TRBV12-4, the J call TRBJ2-5; 7 bases align to TRBD1. The DNA end lines up better with TRBJ2-7; the J call may be wrong. The CDR3 has 14 amino acids.

The sample holds one count of this clonotype. This chain links TRBV27 with TRBJ2-2; D possibly corresponds to TRBD2 (5 bases). CDR3 length: 17 amino acids. Germline CDR1 MNHEY, CDR2 SMNVEV (reference sequence). V was pared by 5 bases and J by 7 bases, with 23 bases between. For the CDR3, the DNA is TGTGCCAGCAGTGTAAGAAGCGGACTGATTGGTGGCGGGGAGCTGTTTTTT. This sequence encodes CASSVRSGLIGGGELFF.

The sample holds a few counts of this clonotype. The chain employs TRBV28 and TRBJ2-1; 12 positions agree with TRBD2. Germline V gene data show CDR1 as MDHEN and CDR2 as SYDVKM. CDR3 length: 18 residues. J was trimmed by 4 bases and V by 5 bases; bases with no gene match: 12. DNA of the CDR3: TGTGCCAGCAGTCTCCGCGACAGGACTAGCGGGACTTACAATGAGCAGTTCTTC. The encoded protein is CASSLRDRTSGTYNEQFF.

This clonotype was counted a few times. The J gene is TRBJ2-3, the V gene TRBV29-1, with TRBD2 as a possible D gene (5 bases). This CDR3 comprises 13 residues. V was trimmed by 3 bases and J by 9 bases, leaving 16 bases between them. Germline CDR1 SQVTM, CDR2 ANQGSEA. CDR3 protein: CSVDSLAEGTQYF. The CDR3 DNA is TGCAGCGTTGATAGCCTAGCTGAGGGCACGCAGTATTTT.

In its sample, this clonotype was seen a few times. The rearrangement links TRBV5-1 to TRBJ2-5, with 7 bases that match TRBD1. CDR3 length equals 15 residues. CDR1 and CDR2 (germline): SGHRS, YFSETQ. J was trimmed by 1 base and V by 0 bases; bases with no gene match: 3. In nucleotides, the CDR3 is TGCGCCAGCAGCTTGGGAGGGACAGTCCAAGAGACCCAGTACTTC. Protein sequence: CASSLGGTVQETQYF.

This clonotype turned up a few times. The chain employs TRBV5-5 and TRBJ2-5; D is perhaps TRBD1 (6 bases). Germline assignment: CDR1 SGHKS and CDR2 YYEKEE (reference sequence). The CDR3 loop spans 16 amino acids. Trimming removed 0 bases from V and 3 bases from J, with 15 bases in between. The CDR3 region is CASSLEPGHDKETQYF. Here the CDR3 DNA reads TGTGCCAGCAGCTTGGAACCGGGACACGATAAAGAGACCCAGTACTTC.

This clonotype showed up just a few times. J is TRBJ1-1 and V is TRBV19; 9 bases line up with TRBD1. This CDR3 has 15 residues. After removal of 3 bases from V and 4 bases from J, the junction contained 6 bases not matched to a gene. The germline CDR1 and CDR2 sequences are LNHDA and SQIVND (reference sequence). CDR3 DNA: TGTGCCAGTAGTATTGCACCGACAGGGGGCACTGAAGCTTTCTTT. This encodes CASSIAPTGGTEAFF.

V and J are TRBV7-3 and TRBJ2-5; D remains ambiguous. V was cut by 5 bases and J by 0 bases, with 10 bases left in between. This CDR3 region has 14 residues. Germline V CDR1 and CDR2: SGHTA, FQGTGA. CDR3: CASSPTVDQETQYF. CDR3 in DNA: TGTGCCAGCAGCCCCACCGTCGACCAAGAGACCCAGTACTTC.

For this clonotype: A much larger clonotype is one base distant, so this may be a read error. V usage is TRBV29-1 and J usage is TRBJ2-1; D tentatively reads TRBD1 or TRBD2 (5 bases each). CDR1 is SQVTM, CDR2 ANQGSEA, per germline. This CDR3 contains 12 residues. CDR3 sequence: CSVGRQGWEQLF. The CDR3 DNA is TGCAGCGTTGGTAGGCAGGGTTGGGAGCAGCTCTTC.

The chain joins TRBV7-2 to TRBJ1-2, with D possibly being TRBD1 (6 bases). The CDR3 is 14 residues long. V was pared by 5 bases and J by 6 bases, with 16 bases between. Looked up from germline, CDR1 is SGHTA and CDR2 is FQGNSA. CDR3 in amino acids: CASSHYGQSNGYTF. CDR3 DNA sequence: TGTGCCAGCAGCCATTATGGACAGTCTAATGGCTACACCTTC.

This chain joins TRBV2 and TRBJ2-7; D call uncertain. The CDR3 totals 13 residues. Germline CDR1 is SNHLY and CDR2 is FYNNEI. V lost 7 bases and J 7 bases, leaving 17 bases between the germline ends. The CDR3 protein is CASNPSGAVEQYF. The CDR3 DNA is TGTGCCAGCAACCCGTCGGGTGCGGTGGAGCAGTACTTC.

The rearrangement links TRBV3-1 to TRBJ2-1; D gene ambiguous. The CDR3 consists of 13 residues. V dropped 1 base and J dropped 12 bases, with 13 bases sitting between them. Germline loops: CDR1 LGHDT, CDR2 YNNKEL (reference sequence). The chain's CDR3 is CASSQGAPPGQFF. CDR3 DNA: TGTGCCAGCAGCCAAGGCGCCCCGCCCGGGCAGTTCTTC.

This clonotype was seen a few times. The chain recombines TRBV15 with TRBJ1-5; 8 nucleotides agree with TRBD1. The CDR3 sequence is 21 residues long. Germline-derived CDR1 and CDR2 are LNHNV and YYDKDF (reference sequence). The junction had 18 bases not matched to a gene; V was cut back by 0 bases and J by 2 bases. This CDR3 reads CATSRDRGRTGLNIGNQPQHF. Here the CDR3 DNA reads TGTGCCACCAGCAGAGATCGGGGACGGACAGGGTTGAATATTGGCAATCAGCCCCAGCATTTT. Complete variable domain (other parts from reference TRBV15 and TRBJ1-5): DAMVIQNPRYQVTQFGKPVTLSCSQTLNHNVMYWYQQKSSQAPKLLFHYYDKDFNNEADTPDNFQSRRPNTSFCFLDIRSPGLGDTAMYLCATSRDRGRTGLNIGNQPQHFGDGTRLSIL.

This rearrangement joins TRBV4-3 to TRBJ2-5; TRBD2 is a possible D gene (5 bases). The DNA end is a closer match to TRBJ2-1, so the J assignment may be wrong. The CDR3 contains 17 residues. The germline V gene encodes CDR1 LGHNA and CDR2 YSLEER. As DNA, the CDR3 is TGCGCCAGCAGCCAAGATATGGCTAGCAGAATCCACAATGAGCAGTTCTTC. It yields the protein CASSQDMASRIHNEQFF.

The chain couples TRBV2 to TRBJ2-5, with 15 bases that match TRBD2. The DNA end favors TRBJ2-7, so the J call may be wrong. CDR1 is SNHLY and CDR2 is FYNNEI in the germline V gene. The CDR3 has 15 amino acids. The CDR3 sequence: CASSKGLAGGREQYF. Here the CDR3 DNA reads TGTGCCAGCAGTAAGGGACTAGCGGGAGGACGCGAGCAGTACTTC.

The J gene is TRBJ1-3, the V gene TRBV5-1; no clear D. V was trimmed by 0 bases and J by 4 bases, leaving 11 bases between them. The CDR3 has 15 amino acids. CDR1 is SGHRS and CDR2 is YFSETQ in the germline V gene. CDR3 DNA sequence: TGCGCCAGCAGCTTGGGTCCGGGGAACGGAAACACCATATATTTT. Its translation is CASSLGPGNGNTIYF.

In this sample, this clonotype turned up a few times. The chain couples TRBV20-1 to TRBJ1-2, with D perhaps TRBD1 (5 bases). The CDR3 length is 13 residues. V gave up 0 bases and J gave up 4 bases, with 9 bases separating them. Germline CDR1 is DFQATT and CDR2 is SNEGSKA (reference sequence). The CDR3 spells CSAREGVGYGYTF. The CDR3, as DNA: TGCAGTGCTAGAGAAGGGGTTGGCTATGGCTACACCTTC.

The J gene is TRBJ2-2, the V gene TRBV7-2, with 8 bases lining up with TRBD1. The germline V gene encodes CDR1 SGHTA and CDR2 FQGNSA. V was clipped by 6 bases and J by 3 bases; unmatched bases: 6. The CDR3 contains 15 residues. The CDR3 sequence is CASSSRGPDTGELFF. CDR3 coding DNA: TGTGCCAGCAGTTCCAGGGGGCCGGACACCGGGGAGCTGTTTTTT.